The rows below give T cell receptor beta chains drawn from one sample of a study of T cell repertoires in cytomegalovirus infection. TCRdb called the reads again in MiXCR, with one record for every CDR3 protein. This sample has about 260,000 distinct CDR3 sequences, with around 13% found just once. Sequencing was carried out using PBMCs. The receptors stem from a human donor in good health (CMV status not recorded). Some clones in this sample may be carry-over from other donors' samples. The CDR3 runs from the conserved cysteine through the conserved F or W. D genes are given only for firm matches. Clone size appears in some rows only: once, few, many, or a class for an expanded clone.

TRBJ1-1 - TRBV6-2/TRBV6-3 - TGTGCCAGCAGTTATCGATTTGAACGTAACAAGGCTTTCTTT CASSYRFERNKAFF
TRBJ2-4 - TRBV12-3/TRBV12-4 - TGTGCCAGCACCCTAGGGAAGACGGACATTCAGTACTTC CASTLGKTDIQYF
TRBJ1-1 TRBD1 TRBV24-1 - TGTGCCACCAGTCAACACCCGGGACAGAGGGCTTTCTTT CATSQHPGQRAFF
TRBJ2-5 - TRBV20-1 once TGCAGTGCTAGAGATGTTCGAAGTGGGCTAGCTGTCGAGACCCAGTACTTC CSARDVRSGLAVETQYF
TRBJ2-2 TRBD1 TRBV7-6 many TGTGCCAGCAGCTTAGCGACTGGCTGGACAGGGGCCGGGGAGCTGTTTTTT CASSLATGWTGAGELFF
TRBJ1-6 TRBD1 TRBV28 many TGTGCCAGCAGTTTATCGGGACAGGGACAATCACCCCTCCACTTT CASSLSGQGQSPLHF
TRBJ2-3 TRBD2 TRBV3-1 - TGTGCCAGCAGCCAAGATCTAGCGGGAGAGTCAGATACGCAGTATTTT CASSQDLAGESDTQYF
TRBJ2-1 - TRBV7-2 - TGTGCCAGCAGCTTAGAACCATACAATGAGCAGTTCTTC CASSLEPYNEQFF
TRBJ2-3 - TRBV18 few TGTGCCAGCTCACCCCAGACTACACGCACAGATACGCAGTATTTT CASSPQTTRTDTQYF
TRBJ2-7 - TRBV7-8 many TGTGCCAGCAGCCCCCACCGCGTTGGTTTTCGGGGGAACTACGAGCAGTACTTC CASSPHRVGFRGNYEQYF
TRBJ2-1 - TRBV29-1 few TGCAGCGTTGAAATAGATCTCTCCTACAATGAGCAGTTCTTC CSVEIDLSYNEQFF
TRBJ1-5 TRBD1 TRBV7-2 medium-sized TGTGCCAGCAGCTTACTTCCAGGGGGCGCAGGTCAGCCCCAGCATTTT CASSLLPGGAGQPQHF
TRBJ1-5 - TRBV28 many TGTGCCAGCAGCTTGCTTCTCCTTAGCAATCAGCCCCAGCATTTT CASSLLLLSNQPQHF
TRBJ1-2 - TRBV7-2 many TGTGCCAGCAGCTTATATGAGGGAGGGAAGGATGGCTACACCTTC CASSLYEGGKDGYTF
TRBJ1-1 - TRBV7-9 many TGTGCCAGCAGCCTCCCTGGGTTGGACACTGAAGCTTTCTTT CASSLPGLDTEAFF
TRBJ2-6 TRBD1 TRBV4-1 many TGCGCCAGCAGCCGACCCCCGGGACAGGGAATCTCTGGGGCCAACGTCCTGACTTTC CASSRPPGQGISGANVLTF